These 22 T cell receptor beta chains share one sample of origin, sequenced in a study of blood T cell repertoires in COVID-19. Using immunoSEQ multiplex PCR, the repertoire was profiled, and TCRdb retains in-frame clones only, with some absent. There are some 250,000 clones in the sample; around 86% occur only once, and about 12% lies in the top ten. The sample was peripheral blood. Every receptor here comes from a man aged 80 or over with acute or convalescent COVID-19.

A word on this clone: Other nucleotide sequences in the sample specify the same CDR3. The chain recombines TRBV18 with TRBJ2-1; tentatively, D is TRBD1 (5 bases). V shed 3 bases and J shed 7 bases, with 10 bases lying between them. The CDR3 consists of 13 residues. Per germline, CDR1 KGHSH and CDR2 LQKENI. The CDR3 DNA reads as TGTGCCAGCTCACCCGACAGATTTAATGAGCAGTTCTTC. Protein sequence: CASSPDRFNEQFF.

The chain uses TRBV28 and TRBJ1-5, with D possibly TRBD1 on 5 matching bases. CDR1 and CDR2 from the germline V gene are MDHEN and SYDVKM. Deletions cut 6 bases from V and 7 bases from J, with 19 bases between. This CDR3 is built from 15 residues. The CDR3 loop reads CASSPGGGRWQPQHF. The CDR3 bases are TGTGCCAGCAGCCCCGGGGGGGGAAGGTGGCAGCCCCAGCATTTT.

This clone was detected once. Here the CDR3 reads CASSTRTSFDGELFF. The CDR3, as DNA: TGTGCCAGCAGCACAAGGACTAGTTTCGACGGGGAGCTGTTTTTT. The rearrangement joins TRBV7-8 to TRBJ2-2; 7 nucleotides agree with TRBD2. V shed 5 bases, J shed 7 bases, and the junction held 10 bases outside the gene matches. The CDR3 sequence is 15 residues long. Germline values: CDR1 SGHVS, CDR2 FQNEAQ.

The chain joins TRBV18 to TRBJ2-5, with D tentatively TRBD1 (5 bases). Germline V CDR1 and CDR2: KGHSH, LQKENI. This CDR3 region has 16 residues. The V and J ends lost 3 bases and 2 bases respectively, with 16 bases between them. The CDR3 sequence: CASSPTARRGQETQYF. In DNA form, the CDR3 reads TGTGCCAGCTCACCTACGGCTAGAAGGGGACAAGAGACCCAGTACTTC.

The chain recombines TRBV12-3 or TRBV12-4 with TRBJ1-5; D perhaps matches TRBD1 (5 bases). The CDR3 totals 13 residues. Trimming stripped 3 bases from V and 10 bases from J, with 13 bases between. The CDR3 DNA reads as TGTGCCAGCAGTTTGGGGCCGGCGGGACCCCAGCATTTT. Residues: CASSLGPAGPQHF.

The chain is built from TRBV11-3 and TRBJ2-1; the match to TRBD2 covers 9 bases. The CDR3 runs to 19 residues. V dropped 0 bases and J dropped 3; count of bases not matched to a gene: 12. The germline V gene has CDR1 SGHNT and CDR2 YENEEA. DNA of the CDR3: TGTGCCAGCAGCTTAGATGGGATTTCCAGCGGGAGGATCTACAATGAGCAGTTCTTC. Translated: CASSLDGISSGRIYNEQFF.

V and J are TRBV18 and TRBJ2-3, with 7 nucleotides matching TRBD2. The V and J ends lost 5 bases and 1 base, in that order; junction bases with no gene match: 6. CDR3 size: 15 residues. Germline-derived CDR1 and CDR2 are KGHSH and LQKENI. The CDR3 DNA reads TGTGCCAGCTCAGGAGCGGGGCTGGGCACAGATACGCAGTATTTT. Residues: CASSGAGLGTDTQYF.

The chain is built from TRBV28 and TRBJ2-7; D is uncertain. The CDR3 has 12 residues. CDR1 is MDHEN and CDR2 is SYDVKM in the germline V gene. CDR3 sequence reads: CVVAASSYEQYF. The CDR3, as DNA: TGTGTAGTAGCTGCATCTTCCTACGAGCAGTACTTC.

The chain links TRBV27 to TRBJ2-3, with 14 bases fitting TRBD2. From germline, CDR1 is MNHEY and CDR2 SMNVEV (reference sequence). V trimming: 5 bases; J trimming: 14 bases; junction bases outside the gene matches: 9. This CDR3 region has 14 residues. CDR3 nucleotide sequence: TGTGCCAGCAGTCAAGGGACTAGCGGGGGATGGGTGTATTTT. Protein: CASSQGTSGGWVYF.

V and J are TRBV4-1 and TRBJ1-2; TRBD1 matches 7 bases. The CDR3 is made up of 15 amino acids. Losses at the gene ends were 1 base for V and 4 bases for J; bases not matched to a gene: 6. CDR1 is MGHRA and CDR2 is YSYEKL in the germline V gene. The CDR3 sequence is CASSQALGTVYGYTF. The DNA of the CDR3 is TGCGCCAGCAGCCAAGCCTTAGGGACAGTCTATGGCTACACCTTC.

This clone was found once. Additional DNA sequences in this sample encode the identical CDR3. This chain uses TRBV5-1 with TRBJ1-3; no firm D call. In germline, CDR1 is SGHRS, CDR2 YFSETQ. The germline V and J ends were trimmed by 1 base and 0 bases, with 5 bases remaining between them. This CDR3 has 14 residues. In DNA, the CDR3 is TGCGCCAGCAGCTTGACGGGCTCTGGAAACACCATATATTTT. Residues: CASSLTGSGNTIYF.

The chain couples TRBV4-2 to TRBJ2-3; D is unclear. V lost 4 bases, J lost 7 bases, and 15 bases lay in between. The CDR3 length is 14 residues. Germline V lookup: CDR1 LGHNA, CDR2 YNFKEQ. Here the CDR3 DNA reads TGTGCCAGCAGCCCGAGTCCATCGAGGCATACGCAGTATTTT. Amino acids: CASSPSPSRHTQYF.

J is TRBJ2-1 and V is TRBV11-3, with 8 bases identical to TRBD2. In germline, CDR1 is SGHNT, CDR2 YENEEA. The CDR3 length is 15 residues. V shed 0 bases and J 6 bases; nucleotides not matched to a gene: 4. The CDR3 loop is CASSLEAGGRNEQFF. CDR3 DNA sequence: TGTGCCAGCAGCTTAGAGGCGGGGGGACGCAATGAGCAGTTCTTC. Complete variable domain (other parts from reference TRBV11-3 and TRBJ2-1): EAGVVQSPRYKIIEKKQPVAFWCNPISGHNTLYWYLQNLGQGPELLIRYENEEAVDDSQLPKDRFSAERLKGVDSTLKIQPAELGDSAVYLCASSLEAGGRNEQFFGPGTRLTVL.

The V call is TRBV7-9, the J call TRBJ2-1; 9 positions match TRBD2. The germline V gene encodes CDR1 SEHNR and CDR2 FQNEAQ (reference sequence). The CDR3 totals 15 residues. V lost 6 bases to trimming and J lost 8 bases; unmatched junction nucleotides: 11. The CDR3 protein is CASSFLSGRGDEQFF. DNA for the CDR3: TGTGCCAGCAGTTTCCTTAGCGGGAGAGGGGATGAGCAGTTCTTC.

As DNA, the CDR3 is TGTGCCAGCGGCACTAGCGGGGGCCCCGGGTTCTTC. Its protein is CASGTSGGPGFF. J is TRBJ2-1 and V is TRBV28; 11 bases map to TRBD2. Germline CDR1 reads MDHEN; CDR2 reads SYDVKM. The CDR3 extends over 12 amino acids. Losses at the gene ends were 8 bases for V and 15 bases for J; bases not matched to a gene: 9.

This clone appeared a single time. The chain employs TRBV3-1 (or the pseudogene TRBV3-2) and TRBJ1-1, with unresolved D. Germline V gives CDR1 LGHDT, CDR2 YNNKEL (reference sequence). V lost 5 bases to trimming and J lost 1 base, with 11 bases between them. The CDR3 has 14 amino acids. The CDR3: CASSEFTANTEAFF. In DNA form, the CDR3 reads TGTGCCAGCAGCGAATTTACAGCGAACACTGAAGCTTTCTTT.

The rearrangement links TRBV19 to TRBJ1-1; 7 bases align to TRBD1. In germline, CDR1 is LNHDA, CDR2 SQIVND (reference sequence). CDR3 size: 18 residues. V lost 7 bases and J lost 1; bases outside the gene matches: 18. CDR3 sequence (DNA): TGTGCCAGTAAGTACGATGGACAGGACTACTCAAGGAACACTGAAGCTTTCTTT. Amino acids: CASKYDGQDYSRNTEAFF.

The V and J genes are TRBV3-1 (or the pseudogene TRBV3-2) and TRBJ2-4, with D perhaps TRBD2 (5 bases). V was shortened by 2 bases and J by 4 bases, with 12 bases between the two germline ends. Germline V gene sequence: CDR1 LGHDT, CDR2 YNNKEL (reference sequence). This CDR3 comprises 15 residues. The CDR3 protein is CASSQTGVRKNIQYF. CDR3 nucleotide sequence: TGTGCCAGCAGCCAAACCGGGGTTCGGAAAAACATTCAGTACTTC.

The CDR3 coding sequence is TGTGCCAGCCTTAGACAGGGGGGCGGCGAGCAGTACTTC. Translation gives CASLRQGGGEQYF. The chain recombines TRBV2 with TRBJ2-7, with 9 bases fitting TRBD1. The CDR3 is 13 residues long. V gave up 8 bases and J gave up 6 bases; unmatched junction bases: 8. Germline-derived CDR1 and CDR2 are SNHLY and FYNNEI.

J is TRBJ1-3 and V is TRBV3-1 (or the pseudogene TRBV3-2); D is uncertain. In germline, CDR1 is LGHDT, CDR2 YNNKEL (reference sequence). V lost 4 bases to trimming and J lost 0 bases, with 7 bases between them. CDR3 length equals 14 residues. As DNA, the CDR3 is TGTGCCAGCAGCCTGAGCGACTCTGGAAACACCATATATTTT. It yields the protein CASSLSDSGNTIYF.

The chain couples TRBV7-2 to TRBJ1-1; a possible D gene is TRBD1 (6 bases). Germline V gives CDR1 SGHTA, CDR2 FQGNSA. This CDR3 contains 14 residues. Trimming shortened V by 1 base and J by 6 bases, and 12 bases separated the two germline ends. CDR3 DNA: TGTGCCAGCAGCTTAGTAGGGGGTAACGCTGAAGCTTTCTTT. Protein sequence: CASSLVGGNAEAFF.

CDR3 bases: TGTGCCAGCAGCCCCTCGGGGGGGTACGAGCAGTACTTC. Its protein is CASSPSGGYEQYF. V usage is TRBV7-9 and J usage is TRBJ2-7; 8 nucleotides line up with TRBD2. With V trimmed by 5 bases and J by 4 bases, 4 bases remained unmatched. In germline, CDR1 is SEHNR, CDR2 FQNEAQ (reference sequence). This CDR3 is built from 13 residues.